This T cell receptor beta chain was sequenced for a study of blood T cell repertoires in COVID-19. This clone has just a few counts. The CDR3 loop spans 14 amino acids. Germline CDR1 and CDR2: ENHRY and SYGVKD. Losses at the gene ends were 5 bases for V and 11 bases for J; bases not matched to a gene: 7. Here immunoSEQ multiplex PCR was the method, and the copy in TCRdb shows in-frame clones only, minus some. The sample carries roughly 190,000 clones, 70% to 85% recorded once. The chain is built from TRBV10-3 and TRBJ2-3; 13 bases match TRBD2. This receptor was taken from a woman aged 55-69 years with acute COVID-19. The source material was PBMCs or T cells enriched from blood (not recorded which). The CDR3 loop reads CAISPTSGGAGQYF. As DNA, the CDR3 is TGTGCCATCAGTCCTACTAGCGGGGGGGCCGGGCAGTATTTT.